This T cell receptor (beta chain) was profiled in a study of blood T cell repertoires in COVID-19. Study summary: Samples came from the United States, Italy and Spain, spanning acute and convalescent COVID-19.

Original processing methods: Reference gene primer amplification gave estimated nucleated cell counts. Assay: immunoSEQ multiplex PCR; the TCRdb copy retains only in-frame clones and omits some. For V, J and clone size, that table is used; D and trimming come from the DNA. The sample lists hundreds of thousands of clones; 75% to 90% were seen once. The germline CDR1 and CDR2 sequences are DFQATT and SNEGSKA (reference sequence). This CDR3 contains 18 residues. V was clipped by 3 bases and J by 10 bases; unmatched bases: 22. Participants spanned ages about 18 to 90 years and resided in about 25 US areas. Donors in Cohort 3 who had recovered were those with two negative PCRs, healthcare professional clearance, or resolution of their symptoms.

Sequencing was performed on PBMCs or T cells enriched from blood (not recorded which). This rearrangement joins TRBV20-1 to TRBJ2-1, with TRBD2 matching 9 bases. This receptor was obtained from a woman aged 50 to 60 who had recovered from COVID-19. The CDR3 sequence is CSASLSRSTSGSLVEQFF. The CDR3 DNA reads TGCAGTGCTAGTTTGTCCAGGAGCACTAGCGGGTCTCTCGTGGAGCAGTTCTTC.